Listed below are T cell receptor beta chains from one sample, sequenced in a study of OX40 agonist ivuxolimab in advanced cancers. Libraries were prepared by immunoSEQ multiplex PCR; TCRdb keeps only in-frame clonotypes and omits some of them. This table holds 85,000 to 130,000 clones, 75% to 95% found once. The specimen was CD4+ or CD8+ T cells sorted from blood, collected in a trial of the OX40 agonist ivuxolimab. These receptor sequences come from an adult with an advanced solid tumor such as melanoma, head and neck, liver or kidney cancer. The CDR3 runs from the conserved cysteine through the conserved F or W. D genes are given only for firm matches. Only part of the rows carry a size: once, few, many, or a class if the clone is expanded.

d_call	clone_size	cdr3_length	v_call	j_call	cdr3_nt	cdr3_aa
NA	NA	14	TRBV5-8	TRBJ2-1	TGTGCCAGCCACAGAGGGGCCTTTTACAATGAGCAGTTCTTC	CASHRGAFYNEQFF
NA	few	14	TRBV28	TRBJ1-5	TGTGCCAGTACCCCTGGGGGGAGGCATCAGCCCCAGCATTTT	CASTPGGRHQPQHF
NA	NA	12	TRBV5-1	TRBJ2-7	TGCGCCAGCAGCCTGGGGCGCTACGAGCAGTACTTC	CASSLGRYEQYF
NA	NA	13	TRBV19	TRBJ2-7	TGTGCCAGTAGTACCGGGTCTGGATACGAGCAGTACTTC	CASSTGSGYEQYF
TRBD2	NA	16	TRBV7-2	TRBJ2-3	TGTGCCAGCAGCGGTAGCGGGGGGTACCGCACAGATACGCAGTATTTT	CASSGSGGYRTDTQYF
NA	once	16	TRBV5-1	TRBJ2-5	TGCGCCAGCAGCTTGGGGTCTAGCGTTTACCAAGAGACCCAGTACTTC	CASSLGSSVYQETQYF
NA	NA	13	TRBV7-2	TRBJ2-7	TGTGCCAGCAGCTTAATGGGGGGCTCCGAGCAGTACTTC	CASSLMGGSEQYF
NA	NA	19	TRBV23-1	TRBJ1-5	TGCGCCAGCAGTCAGGGAGCGTTTTCGGACCGCCACCCCAATCAGCCCCAGCATTTT	CASSQGAFSDRHPNQPQHF
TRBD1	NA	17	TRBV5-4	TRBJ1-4	TGTGCCAGCAGCTCCAGACAGGGGAGGGAAGCTAATGAAAAACTGTTTTTT	CASSSRQGREANEKLFF
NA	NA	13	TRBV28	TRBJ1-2	TGTGCCAGCACCCACCCGGCCGGCGGTGGCTACACCTTC	CASTHPAGGGYTF
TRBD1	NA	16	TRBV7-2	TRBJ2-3	TGTGCCAGCAGCTCGGGACAGGGGGTCTTCACAGATACGCAGTATTTT	CASSSGQGVFTDTQYF
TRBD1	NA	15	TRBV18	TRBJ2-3	TGTGCCAGCTCACCGCAGGGGGCGCCCACAGATACGCAGTATTTT	CASSPQGAPTDTQYF
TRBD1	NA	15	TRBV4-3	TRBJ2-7	TGCGCCAGCAGCCAAGACTGGGGACAGGCCTACGAGCAGTACTTC	CASSQDWGQAYEQYF
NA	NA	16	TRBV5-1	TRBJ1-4	TGCGCCAGCAGCGTATGGACTGCAACAACTAATGAAAAACTGTTTTTT	CASSVWTATTNEKLFF
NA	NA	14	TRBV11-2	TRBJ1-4	TGTGCCAGCAGCGCTGCAAGGGCTAATGAAAAACTGTTTTTT	CASSAARANEKLFF
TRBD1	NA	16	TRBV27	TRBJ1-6	TGTGCCAGCAGTTTCTATGGGACAGGGCTGAATTCACCCCTCCACTTT	CASSFYGTGLNSPLHF
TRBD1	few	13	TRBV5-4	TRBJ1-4	TGTGCCAGCGGACCGACAGGGAACGAAAAACTGTTTTTT	CASGPTGNEKLFF
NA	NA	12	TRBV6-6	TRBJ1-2	TGTGCCAGCAGTTACGGGGGGACTGGCTACACCTTC	CASSYGGTGYTF
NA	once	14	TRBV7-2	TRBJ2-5	TGTGCCAGCAGGCCCCCTAGATTCAAAGAGACCCAGTACTTC	CASRPPRFKETQYF
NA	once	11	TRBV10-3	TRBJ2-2	TGTGCCATCAGTGACCCCGGGGAGCTGTTTTTT	CAISDPGELFF
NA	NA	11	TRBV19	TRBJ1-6	TGTGCCACCAACTTCAATTCACCCCTCCACTTT	CATNFNSPLHF